Shown below are 12 T cell receptor beta chains from a single sample sequenced in a study of neurological immune-mediated disorders. In TCRdb, the 5' RACE reads were re-called with MiXCR into one record per CDR3 protein. In the table there are approximately 82,000 distinct CDR3 sequences, approximately 13% of which are singletons. Time point described: longitudinal time-point 2. Material for sequencing was PBMCs. The receptors shown here come from a female donor with HTLV-1-associated myelopathy (HAM/TSP).

This clonotype was detected ten times or more. This chain links TRBV4-2 with TRBJ2-7, with D perhaps being TRBD1 or TRBD2 (6 bases each). V was pared by 1 base and J by 4 bases, with 29 bases between. From germline, CDR1 is LGHNA and CDR2 YNFKEQ. The CDR3 runs to 20 residues. In DNA, the CDR3 is TGTGCCAGCAGCCAAGTACGATCACCACCGGCGCCCGGGGGCGAGTACGAGCAGTACTTC. Translated: CASSQVRSPPAPGGEYEQYF.

Many counts were recorded for this clonotype. The chain couples TRBV6-6 to TRBJ2-1, with TRBD2 as a possible D gene (5 bases). With 0 bases removed from V and 7 bases from J, the gap between germline ends came to 7 bases. CDR3 length equals 13 residues. CDR1 MNHNY and CDR2 SVGAGI come from the germline V gene (reference sequence). The CDR3 here is CASSYSEGNEQFF. The CDR3 DNA sequence: TGTGCCAGCAGTTACTCAGAGGGAAATGAGCAGTTCTTC.

Only a few counts were recorded for this clonotype. CDR3 region: CASSQIQIRAGQETQYF. For the CDR3, the DNA is TGTGCCAGCAGCCAAATACAAATCCGAGCGGGGCAAGAGACCCAGTACTTC. This chain links TRBV7-2 with TRBJ2-5; 7 bases map to TRBD2. Germline loops: CDR1 SGHTA, CDR2 FQGNSA. The V and J ends lost 5 bases and 2 bases, in that order; junction bases with no gene match: 14. This CDR3 is 17 amino acids long. Full variable domain (outside the CDR3, taken from reference TRBV7-2 and TRBJ2-5): GAGVSQSPSNKVTEKGKDVELRCDPISGHTALYWYRQSLGQGLEFLIYFQGNSAPDKSGLPSDRFSAERTGGSVSTLTIQRTQQEDSAVYLCASSQIQIRAGQETQYFGPGTRLLVL.

This clonotype was recorded many times. The V and J genes are TRBV28 and TRBJ2-6, with D possibly being TRBD1 (5 bases). This CDR3 has 16 amino acids. The germline V and J ends were trimmed by 3 bases and 4 bases, with 13 bases remaining between them. Germline CDR1 MDHEN, CDR2 SYDVKM. The CDR3 DNA follows: TGTGCCAGCAGTTTCCCAGGGTGGAGAGGGGCCAACGTCCTGACTTTC. It translates to CASSFPGWRGANVLTF.

This clonotype was seen many times. This sequence joins TRBV7-2 and TRBJ2-5; D gene uncertain. The V gene's germline CDR1 is SGHTA and CDR2 FQGNSA. This CDR3 spans 13 amino acids. V lost 4 bases, J lost 6 bases, and 12 bases lay in between. The CDR3 region is CASSSDFSKTQYF. Written as DNA, the CDR3 is TGTGCCAGCAGCTCCGACTTCTCGAAGACCCAGTACTTC.

This clonotype was observed many times. The chain recombines TRBV14 with TRBJ2-7; D is possibly TRBD1 (5 bases). This CDR3 is built from 13 residues. V was pared by 0 bases and J by 10 bases, with 13 bases between. Per germline, CDR1 SGHDN and CDR2 FVKESK. CDR3 sequence: CASSQDWLGPQYF. The CDR3 DNA reads as TGTGCCAGCAGCCAAGACTGGCTGGGGCCACAGTACTTC.

The table lists this clonotype with a count of one. The genes are TRBV7-9 and TRBJ2-3, with TRBD2 matching over 12 bases. Germline trimming cut 0 bases from V and 1 base from J; bases unmatched to any gene: 2. This CDR3 spans 17 amino acids. CDR1 and CDR2 (germline): SEHNR, FQNEAQ (reference sequence). The CDR3 sequence: CASSLATSGGRTDTQYF. As DNA, the CDR3 is TGTGCCAGCAGCTTAGCGACTAGCGGGGGACGCACAGATACGCAGTATTTT.

This clonotype was found many times. The chain carries TRBV7-9 and TRBJ2-3; 7 bases map to TRBD2. Per germline, CDR1 SEHNR and CDR2 FQNEAQ (reference sequence). V was clipped by 3 bases and J by 3 bases; unmatched bases: 6. This CDR3 region has 15 residues. The CDR3 is CASSFSGLPTDTQYF. CDR3 in DNA: TGTGCCAGCAGCTTTAGCGGGCTACCAACAGATACGCAGTATTTT.

This clonotype is medium-sized in the sample. The chain has TRBV11-2 and TRBJ2-7; no firm D call. Germline V lookup: CDR1 SGHAT, CDR2 FQNNGV. V was cut by 5 bases and J by 2 bases, with 16 bases left in between. The CDR3 totals 15 residues. The CDR3 DNA follows: TGTGCCAGCAGCCGTGCTAGGGTGAGCCCCTACGAGCAGTACTTC. This codes for CASSRARVSPYEQYF.

This clonotype showed up many times. The V gene is TRBV2, the J gene TRBJ1-1; D is uncertain. Germline values: CDR1 SNHLY, CDR2 FYNNEI. V gave up 4 bases and J gave up 3 bases, with 15 bases separating them. This CDR3 is built from 15 residues. In nucleotides, the CDR3 is TGTGCCAGCAGTGCCCGTCGAGGGCGTGACACTGAAGCTTTCTTT. It translates to CASSARRGRDTEAFF.

This clonotype occurred many times. This chain connects TRBV29-1 to TRBJ2-2, with 8 nucleotides matching TRBD1. The CDR3 has 18 residues. V trimming: 7 bases; J trimming: 4 bases; junction bases outside the gene matches: 20. Germline CDR1 and CDR2: SQVTM and ANQGSEA. CDR3 protein: CSARYGQGIGSGTGELFF. The CDR3, as DNA: TGCAGCGCCAGATATGGACAGGGCATTGGATCGGGCACCGGGGAGCTGTTTTTT.

CDR3 nucleotide sequence: TGTGCCAGCAGTTTCGGCCCTCTAGCCAAAAACATTCAGTACTTC. Protein product: CASSFGPLAKNIQYF. The chain uses TRBV27 and TRBJ2-4, with D unresolved. Germline lookup yields CDR1 MNHEY and CDR2 SMNVEV (reference sequence). V gave up 3 bases and J gave up 0 bases, with 9 bases separating them. The CDR3 totals 15 residues.